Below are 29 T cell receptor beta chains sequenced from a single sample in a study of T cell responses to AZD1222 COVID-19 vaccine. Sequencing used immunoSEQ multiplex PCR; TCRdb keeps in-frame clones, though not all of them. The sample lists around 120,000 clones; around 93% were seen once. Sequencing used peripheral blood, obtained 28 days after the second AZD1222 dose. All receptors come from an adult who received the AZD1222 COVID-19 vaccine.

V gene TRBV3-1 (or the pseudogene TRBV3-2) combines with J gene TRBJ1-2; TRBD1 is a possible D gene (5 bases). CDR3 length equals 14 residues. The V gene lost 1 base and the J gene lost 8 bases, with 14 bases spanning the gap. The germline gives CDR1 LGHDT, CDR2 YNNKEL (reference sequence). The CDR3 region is CASSQGSGTPGYTF. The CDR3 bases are TGTGCCAGCAGCCAAGGCTCCGGGACCCCCGGCTACACCTTC.

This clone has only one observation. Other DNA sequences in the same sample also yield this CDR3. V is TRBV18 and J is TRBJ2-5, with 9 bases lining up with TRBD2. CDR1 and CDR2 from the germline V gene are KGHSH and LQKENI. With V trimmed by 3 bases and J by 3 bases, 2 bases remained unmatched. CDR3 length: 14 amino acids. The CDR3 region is CASSPLAGEETQYF. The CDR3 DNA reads TGTGCCAGCTCACCGTTAGCGGGGGAAGAGACCCAGTACTTC.

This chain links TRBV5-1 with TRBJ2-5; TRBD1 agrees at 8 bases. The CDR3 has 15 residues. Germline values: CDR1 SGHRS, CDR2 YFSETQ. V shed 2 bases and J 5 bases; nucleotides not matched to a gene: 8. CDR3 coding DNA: TGCGCCAGCAGCTTTGTTGCCGGGACAGGCGAGACCCAGTACTTC. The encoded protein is CASSFVAGTGETQYF.

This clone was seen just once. The CDR3: CASSLDEQMNYGYTF. In nucleotides, the CDR3 is TGTGCCAGCAGCTTAGATGAACAGATGAACTATGGCTACACCTTC. This rearrangement joins TRBV11-2 to TRBJ1-2; D remains ambiguous. CDR3 length equals 15 residues. Between the trimmed V and J ends, which lost 0 bases and 2 bases, there was a span of 10 bases. CDR1 is SGHAT and CDR2 is FQNNGV in the germline V gene.

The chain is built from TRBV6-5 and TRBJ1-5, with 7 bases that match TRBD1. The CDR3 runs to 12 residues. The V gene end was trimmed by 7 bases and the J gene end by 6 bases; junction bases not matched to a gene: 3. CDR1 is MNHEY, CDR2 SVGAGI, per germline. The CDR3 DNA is TGTGCCAGCACAGGGGGAGGTCAGCCCCAGCATTTT. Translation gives CASTGGGQPQHF.

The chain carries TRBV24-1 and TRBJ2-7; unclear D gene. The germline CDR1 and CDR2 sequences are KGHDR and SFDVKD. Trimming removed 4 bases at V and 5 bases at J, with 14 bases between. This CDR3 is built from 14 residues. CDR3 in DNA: TGTGCCACCAGTGACCCTGGATTGGGCAACGAGCAGTACTTC. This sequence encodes CATSDPGLGNEQYF.

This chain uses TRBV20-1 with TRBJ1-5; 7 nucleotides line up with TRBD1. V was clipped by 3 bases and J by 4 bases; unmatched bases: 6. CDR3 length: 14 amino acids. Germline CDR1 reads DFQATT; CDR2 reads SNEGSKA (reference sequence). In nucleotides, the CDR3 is TGCAGTGCTAGTACCCCGACAGGGAATCAGCCCCAGCATTTT. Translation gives CSASTPTGNQPQHF.

CDR3 DNA: TGTGCCAGCTCAACTGCCCTGACAGGGGAACAGCCCCAGCATTTT. Its translation: CASSTALTGEQPQHF. The chain is built from TRBV18 and TRBJ1-5; the match to TRBD1 covers 8 bases. The CDR3 consists of 15 residues. Per germline, CDR1 KGHSH and CDR2 LQKENI. Losses at the gene ends were 5 bases for V and 7 bases for J; bases not matched to a gene: 10. Complete variable domain (other parts from reference TRBV18 and TRBJ1-5): NAGVMQNPRHLVRRRGQEARLRCSPMKGHSHVYWYRQLPEEGLKFMVYLQKENIIDESGMPKERFSAEFPKEGPSILRIQQVVRGDSAAYFCASSTALTGEQPQHFGDGTRLSIL.

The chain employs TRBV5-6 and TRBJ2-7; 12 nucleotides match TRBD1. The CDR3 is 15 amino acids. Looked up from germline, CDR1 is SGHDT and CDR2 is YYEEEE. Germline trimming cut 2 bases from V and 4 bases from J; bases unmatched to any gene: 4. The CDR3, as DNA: TGTGCCAGCAGCTTAGGGACAGGGGGCTTTTACGAGCAGTACTTC. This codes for CASSLGTGGFYEQYF.

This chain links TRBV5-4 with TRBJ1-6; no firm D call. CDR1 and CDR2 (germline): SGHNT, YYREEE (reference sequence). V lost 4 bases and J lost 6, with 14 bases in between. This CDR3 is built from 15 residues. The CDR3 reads CASSPTTNANSPLHF. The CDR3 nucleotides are TGTGCCAGCAGCCCTACGACCAATGCTAATTCACCCCTCCACTTT.

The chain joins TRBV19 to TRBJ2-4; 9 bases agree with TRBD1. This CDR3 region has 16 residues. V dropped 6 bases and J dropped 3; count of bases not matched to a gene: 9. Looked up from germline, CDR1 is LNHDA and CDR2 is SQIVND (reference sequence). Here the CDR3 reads CASRNTGGPDKNIQYF. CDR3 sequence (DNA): TGTGCCAGTAGAAACACAGGGGGCCCAGACAAAAACATTCAGTACTTC.

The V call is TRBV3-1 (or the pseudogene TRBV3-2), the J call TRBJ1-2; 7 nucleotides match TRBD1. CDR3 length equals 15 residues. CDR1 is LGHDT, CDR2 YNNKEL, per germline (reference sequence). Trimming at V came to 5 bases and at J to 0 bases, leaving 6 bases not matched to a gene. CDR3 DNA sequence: TGTGCCAGCAGCTGGGGACAGTCTCCTAACTATGGCTACACCTTC. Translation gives CASSWGQSPNYGYTF.

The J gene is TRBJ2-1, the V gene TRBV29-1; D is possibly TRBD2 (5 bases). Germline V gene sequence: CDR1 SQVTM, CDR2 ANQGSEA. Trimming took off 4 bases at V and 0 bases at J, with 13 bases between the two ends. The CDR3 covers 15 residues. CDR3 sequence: CSVGGLQSSYNEQFF. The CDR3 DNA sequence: TGCAGCGTTGGAGGGTTACAGAGCTCCTACAATGAGCAGTTCTTC.

CDR3 sequence: CASSFELGPNRGITEAFF. CDR3 bases: TGTGCCAGCAGCTTCGAATTAGGCCCAAACAGGGGCATCACTGAAGCTTTCTTT. The chain couples TRBV5-6 to TRBJ1-1; 7 bases match TRBD1. J gave up 4 bases and V 2 bases, and 17 bases lay outside the gene matches. CDR1 is SGHDT and CDR2 is YYEEEE in the germline V gene. The CDR3 is made up of 18 amino acids.

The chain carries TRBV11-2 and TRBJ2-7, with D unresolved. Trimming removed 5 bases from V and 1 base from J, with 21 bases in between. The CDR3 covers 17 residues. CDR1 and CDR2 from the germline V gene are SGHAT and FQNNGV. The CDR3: CASSPDDPSYYSYEQYF. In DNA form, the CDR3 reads TGTGCCAGCAGCCCCGACGACCCCAGTTACTATTCCTACGAGCAGTACTTC.

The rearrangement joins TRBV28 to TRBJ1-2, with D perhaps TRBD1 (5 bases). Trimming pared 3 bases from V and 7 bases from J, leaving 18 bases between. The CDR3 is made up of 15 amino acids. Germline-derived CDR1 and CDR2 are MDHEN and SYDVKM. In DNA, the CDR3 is TGTGCCAGCAGTTTTCGTAACCCGGCGCAGGGTGGCTACACCTTC. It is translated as CASSFRNPAQGGYTF.

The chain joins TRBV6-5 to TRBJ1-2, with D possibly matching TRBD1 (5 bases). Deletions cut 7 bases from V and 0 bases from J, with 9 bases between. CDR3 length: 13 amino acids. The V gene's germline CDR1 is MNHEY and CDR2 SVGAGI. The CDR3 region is CASTGTSNYGYTF. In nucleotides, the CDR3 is TGTGCCAGCACAGGGACGTCTAACTATGGCTACACCTTC.

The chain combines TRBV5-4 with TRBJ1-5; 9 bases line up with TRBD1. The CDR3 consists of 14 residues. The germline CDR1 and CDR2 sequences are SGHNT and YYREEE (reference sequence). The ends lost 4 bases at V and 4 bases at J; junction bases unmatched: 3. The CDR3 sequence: CASSHGTGNQPQHF. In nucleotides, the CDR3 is TGTGCCAGCAGCCACGGGACAGGGAATCAGCCCCAGCATTTT.

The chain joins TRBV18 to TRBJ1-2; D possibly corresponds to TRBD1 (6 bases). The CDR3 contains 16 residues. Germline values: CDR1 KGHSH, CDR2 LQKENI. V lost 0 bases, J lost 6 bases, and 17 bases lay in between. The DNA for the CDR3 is TGTGCCAGCTCACCACCGGGGATCAGGGGTATGGATGGCTACACCTTC. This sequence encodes CASSPPGIRGMDGYTF.

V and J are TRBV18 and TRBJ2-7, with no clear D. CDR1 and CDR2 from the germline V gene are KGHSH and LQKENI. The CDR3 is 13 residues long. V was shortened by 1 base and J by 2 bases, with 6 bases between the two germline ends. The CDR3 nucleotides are TGTGCCAGCTCACCACAGGGTCCCTACGAGCAGTACTTC. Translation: CASSPQGPYEQYF.

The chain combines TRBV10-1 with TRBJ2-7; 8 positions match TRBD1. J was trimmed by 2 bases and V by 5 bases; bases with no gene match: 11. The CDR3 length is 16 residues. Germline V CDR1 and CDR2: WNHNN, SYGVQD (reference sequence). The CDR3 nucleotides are TGCGCCAGCAGTTCAGTCCGACAGGGGACCCCCTACGAGCAGTACTTC. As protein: CASSSVRQGTPYEQYF.

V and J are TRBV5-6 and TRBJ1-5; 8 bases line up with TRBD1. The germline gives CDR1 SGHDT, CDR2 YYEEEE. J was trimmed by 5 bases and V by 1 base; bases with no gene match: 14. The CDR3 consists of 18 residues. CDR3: CASSLRSPGQEKDQPQHF. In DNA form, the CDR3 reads TGTGCCAGCAGCTTGAGAAGCCCGGGACAGGAAAAAGATCAGCCCCAGCATTTT.

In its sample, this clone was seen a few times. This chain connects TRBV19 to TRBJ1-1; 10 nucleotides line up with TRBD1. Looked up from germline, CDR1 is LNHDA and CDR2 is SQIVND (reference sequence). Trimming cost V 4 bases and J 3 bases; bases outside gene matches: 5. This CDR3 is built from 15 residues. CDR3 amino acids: CASSTQTGGHTEAFF. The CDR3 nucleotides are TGTGCCAGTAGTACCCAGACAGGGGGCCACACTGAAGCTTTCTTT.

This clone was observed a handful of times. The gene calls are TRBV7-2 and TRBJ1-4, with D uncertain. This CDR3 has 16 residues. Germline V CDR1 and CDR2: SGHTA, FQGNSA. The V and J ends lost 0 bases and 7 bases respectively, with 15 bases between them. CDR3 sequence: CASSLAGPGFAEKLFF. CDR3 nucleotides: TGTGCCAGCAGCTTAGCGGGTCCCGGGTTTGCTGAAAAACTGTTTTTT.

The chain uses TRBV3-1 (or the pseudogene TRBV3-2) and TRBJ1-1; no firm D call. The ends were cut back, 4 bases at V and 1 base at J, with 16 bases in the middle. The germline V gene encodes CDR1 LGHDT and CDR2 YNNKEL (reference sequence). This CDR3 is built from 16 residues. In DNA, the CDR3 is TGTGCCAGCAGCCTTCAGTTAATCGTGGGGAACACTGAAGCTTTCTTT. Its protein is CASSLQLIVGNTEAFF.

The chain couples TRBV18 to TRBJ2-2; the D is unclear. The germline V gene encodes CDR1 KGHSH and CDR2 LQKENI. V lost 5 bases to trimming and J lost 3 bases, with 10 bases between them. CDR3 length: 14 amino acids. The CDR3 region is CASSGPRDTGELFF. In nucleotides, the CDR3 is TGTGCCAGCTCAGGACCCAGAGACACCGGGGAGCTGTTTTTT.

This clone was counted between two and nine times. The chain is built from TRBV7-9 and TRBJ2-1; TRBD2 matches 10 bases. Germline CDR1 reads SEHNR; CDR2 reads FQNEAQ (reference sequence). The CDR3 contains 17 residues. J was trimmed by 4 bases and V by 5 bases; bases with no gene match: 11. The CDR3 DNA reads TGTGCCAGCAGCCTGAACCCCGGACTAGCGGAGTACAATGAGCAGTTCTTC. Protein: CASSLNPGLAEYNEQFF.

The CDR3 DNA reads TGTGCCACCAGTGATCCGACGCTGTGGACAGGGGGGAACACCGGGGAGCTGTTTTTT. Amino acids: CATSDPTLWTGGNTGELFF. This rearrangement joins TRBV24-1 to TRBJ2-2, with 10 nucleotides matching TRBD1. The germline CDR1 and CDR2 sequences are KGHDR and SFDVKD. V trimming: 3 bases; J trimming: 1 base; junction bases outside the gene matches: 10. The CDR3 length is 19 residues.

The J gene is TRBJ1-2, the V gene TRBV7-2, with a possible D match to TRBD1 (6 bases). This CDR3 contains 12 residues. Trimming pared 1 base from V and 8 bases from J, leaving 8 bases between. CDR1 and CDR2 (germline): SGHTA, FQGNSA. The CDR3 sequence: CASSLDRAGYTF. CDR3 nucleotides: TGTGCCAGCAGCTTAGACAGGGCCGGCTACACCTTC. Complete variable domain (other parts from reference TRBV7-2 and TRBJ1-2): GAGVSQSPSNKVTEKGKDVELRCDPISGHTALYWYRQSLGQGLEFLIYFQGNSAPDKSGLPSDRFSAERTGGSVSTLTIQRTQQEDSAVYLCASSLDRAGYTFGSGTRLTVV.